These T cell receptor beta chains were read from a single sample in a study of blood T cell repertoires in COVID-19. Profiling relied on immunoSEQ multiplex PCR, and the TCRdb table lists in-frame clones only, not all of them. The table lists about 64,000 clones, approximately 82% of them singletons. The sample consisted of peripheral blood. Receptor source: an older woman with acute or convalescent COVID-19. Both conserved end residues are part of each CDR3. D genes are given only for firm matches. Clone size is not always given. Where it is, it says once, few, many or a class for expanded clones.

TRBV9	NA	NA	TRBJ2-5	TGTGCCAGCAGCGTAGAAGCATATGAGACCCAGTACTTC	CASSVEAYETQYF
TRBV9	NA	TRBD2	TRBJ2-5	TGTGCCAGCAGCGTAGGGGTAGCGGGGACCCAAGAGACCCAGTACTTC	CASSVGVAGTQETQYF
TRBV5-6	NA	NA	TRBJ1-1	TGTGCCAGCTACAGGACAAGTTACACTGAAGCTTTCTTT	CASYRTSYTEAFF
TRBV13	NA	TRBD2	TRBJ2-3	TGTGCCAGCAGCTTACTTGGCGGGGGGAGTAAAGATACGCAGTATTTT	CASSLLGGGSKDTQYF
TRBV2	NA	TRBD1	TRBJ1-4	TGTGCCAGCAGAGACGACAGGGGAGGTGAAAAACTGTTTTTT	CASRDDRGGEKLFF
TRBV5-1	NA	NA	TRBJ2-1	TGCGCCAGCAGCTTCGGGTTGAGGAGGGACAATGAGCAGTTCTTC	CASSFGLRRDNEQFF
TRBV2	NA	NA	TRBJ2-5	TGTGCCAGCAGTGAAGGGCGGGGTGGGGAGACCCAGTACTTC	CASSEGRGGETQYF
TRBV7-8	once	NA	TRBJ1-6	TGTGCCAGCAGCCCAGGGGTCAGTTATAATTCACCCCTCCACTTT	CASSPGVSYNSPLHF
TRBV5-1	NA	TRBD1	TRBJ1-1	TGCGCCAGCAGCAGGCGACAGGGAATGAACACTGAAGCTTTCTTT	CASSRRQGMNTEAFF
TRBV5-1	NA	NA	TRBJ2-3	TGCGCCAGCAGCAGTACAGTCACAGATACGCAGTATTTT	CASSSTVTDTQYF
TRBV5-1	NA	NA	TRBJ1-3	TGCGCCAGCAGCTTCGGTCCGACAGACTCTGGAAACACCATATATTTT	CASSFGPTDSGNTIYF
TRBV10-3	NA	TRBD2	TRBJ2-1	TGTGCCATCAGTGATGTAGCGGGCAGCGCCTACAATGAGCAGTTCTTC	CAISDVAGSAYNEQFF
TRBV3-1/TRBV3-2	NA	NA	TRBJ1-1	TGTGCCAGCAGCCAAGACTACAGGGTGAACACTGAAGCTTTCTTT	CASSQDYRVNTEAFF
TRBV7-9	NA	NA	TRBJ2-1	TGTGCCAGCAGCTTGACGGCAGGGTGGGCTGAGCAGTTCTTC	CASSLTAGWAEQFF
TRBV19	NA	NA	TRBJ1-1	TGTGCCAGTAGTGTAGACCTACAGATGAACACTGAAGCTTTCTTT	CASSVDLQMNTEAFF
TRBV19	NA	TRBD1	TRBJ1-5	TGTGCCAGTAGTATTCAGGGGGGTGGGAGCAATCAGCCCCAGCATTTT	CASSIQGGGSNQPQHF
TRBV18	once	TRBD2	TRBJ2-7	TGTGCCAGCTCACCACCAAGCGGGGGTGAGCAGTACTTC	CASSPPSGGEQYF
TRBV2	NA	TRBD1	TRBJ2-2	TGTGCCAGCCTACACCCCGGAACAGACAGGGCCGGGGAGCTGTTTTTT	CASLHPGTDRAGELFF
TRBV18	NA	TRBD1	TRBJ2-2	TGTGCCAGCTCACTACAGGGGGCGGACACCGGGGAGCTGTTTTTT	CASSLQGADTGELFF
TRBV6-5	NA	TRBD1	TRBJ1-2	TGTGCCAGCAGTTACTCGACGGGCAGGGGGGAAGGCTACACCTTC	CASSYSTGRGEGYTF
TRBV2	NA	NA	TRBJ1-5	TGTGCCAGCAGTGAGCAGGGCGGCAATCAGCCCCAGCATTTT	CASSEQGGNQPQHF
TRBV19	NA	NA	TRBJ1-2	TGTGCCAGTAGTCGGGCGGACAGATTCTATGGCTACACCTTC	CASSRADRFYGYTF
TRBV15	NA	NA	TRBJ1-1	TGTGCCACCAGCCCTGCACGGGGGTGGACTGAAGCTTTCTTT	CATSPARGWTEAFF
TRBV19	NA	NA	TRBJ2-2	TGTGCCAGCCGTTCACTCGCTGGGCAGCCGAACACCGGGGAGCTGTTTTTT	CASRSLAGQPNTGELFF
TRBV3-1/TRBV3-2	once	TRBD1	TRBJ1-4	TGTGCCAGCAGCCAGGCGACAGGGATGGGGTCTAATGAAAAACTGTTTTTT	CASSQATGMGSNEKLFF
TRBV11-2	NA	TRBD1	TRBJ1-1	TGTGCCAGCAGCTTGGGACAGACCCTACTGAACACTGAAGCTTTCTTT	CASSLGQTLLNTEAFF
TRBV10-3	NA	NA	TRBJ1-1	TGTGCCATCAGCTCCCCGTCGCGGAACACTGAAGCTTTCTTT	CAISSPSRNTEAFF
TRBV11-3	NA	TRBD1	TRBJ2-3	TGTGCCAGCAGCTTAAACAGGGGAAGGGATACGCAGTATTTT	CASSLNRGRDTQYF
TRBV19	medium-sized	NA	TRBJ1-3	TGTGCCAGTACCAGCTCTGGAAACACCATATATTTT	CASTSSGNTIYF
TRBV5-1	NA	TRBD1	TRBJ1-3	TGCGCCAGCAGGACCCAGGGGGCGCGTGGAAACACCATATATTTT	CASRTQGARGNTIYF
TRBV6-6	once	TRBD1	TRBJ1-2	TGTGCCAGCAGTGGCGCGGGACAGGGGACTGGCTACACCTTC	CASSGAGQGTGYTF
TRBV6-5	NA	NA	TRBJ1-5	TGTGCCAGCAGACGGGGACAATTCCCCAATCAGCCCCAGCATTTT	CASRRGQFPNQPQHF
TRBV29-1	NA	TRBD1	TRBJ1-1	TGCAGCGTGACACAGGGGTTGAACACTGAAGCTTTCTTT	CSVTQGLNTEAFF
TRBV27	NA	TRBD1	TRBJ1-4	TGTGCCAGCCGACCGGACAGGGCAAGGACGGGAAAACTGTTTTTT	CASRPDRARTGKLFF